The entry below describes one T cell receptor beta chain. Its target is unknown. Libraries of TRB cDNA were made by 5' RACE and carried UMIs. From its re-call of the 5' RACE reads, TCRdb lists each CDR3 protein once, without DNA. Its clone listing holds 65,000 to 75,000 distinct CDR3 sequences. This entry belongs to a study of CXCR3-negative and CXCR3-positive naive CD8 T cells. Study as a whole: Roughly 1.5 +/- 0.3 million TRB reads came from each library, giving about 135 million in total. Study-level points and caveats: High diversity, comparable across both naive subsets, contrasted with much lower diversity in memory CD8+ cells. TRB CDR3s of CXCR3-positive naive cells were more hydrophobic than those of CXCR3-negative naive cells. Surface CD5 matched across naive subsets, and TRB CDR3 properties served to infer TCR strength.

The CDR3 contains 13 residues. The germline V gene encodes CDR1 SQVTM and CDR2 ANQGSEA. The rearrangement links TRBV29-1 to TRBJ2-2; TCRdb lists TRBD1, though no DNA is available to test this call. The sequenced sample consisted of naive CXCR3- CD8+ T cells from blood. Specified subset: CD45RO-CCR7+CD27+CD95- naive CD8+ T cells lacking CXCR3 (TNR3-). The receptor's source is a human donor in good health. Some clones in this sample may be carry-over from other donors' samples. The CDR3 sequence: CSGRQGDTGELFF.